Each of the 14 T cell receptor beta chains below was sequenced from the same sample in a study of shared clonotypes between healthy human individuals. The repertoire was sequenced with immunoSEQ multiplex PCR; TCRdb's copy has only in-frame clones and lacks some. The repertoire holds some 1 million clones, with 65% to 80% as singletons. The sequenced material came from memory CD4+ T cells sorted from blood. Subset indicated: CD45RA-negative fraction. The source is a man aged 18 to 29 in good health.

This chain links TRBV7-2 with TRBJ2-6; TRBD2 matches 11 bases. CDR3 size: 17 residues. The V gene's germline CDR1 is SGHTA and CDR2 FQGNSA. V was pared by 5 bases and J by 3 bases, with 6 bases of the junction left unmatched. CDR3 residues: CASSLTSGISGANVLTF. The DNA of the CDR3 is TGTGCCAGCAGCCTGACTAGCGGGATAAGTGGGGCCAACGTCCTGACTTTC.

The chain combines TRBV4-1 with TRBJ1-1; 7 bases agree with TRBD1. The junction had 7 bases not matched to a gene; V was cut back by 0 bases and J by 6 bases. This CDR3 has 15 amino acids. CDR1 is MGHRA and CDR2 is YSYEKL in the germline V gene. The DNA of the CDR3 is TGCGCCAGCAGCCAAGATTGGCAGGGGGAGCCTGAAGCTTTCTTT. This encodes CASSQDWQGEPEAFF.

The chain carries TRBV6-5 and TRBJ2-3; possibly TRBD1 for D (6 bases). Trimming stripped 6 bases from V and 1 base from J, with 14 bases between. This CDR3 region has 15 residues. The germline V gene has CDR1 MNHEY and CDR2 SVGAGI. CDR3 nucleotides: TGTGCCAGCAGAAGGGACACGGCCCGCACAGATACGCAGTATTTT. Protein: CASRRDTARTDTQYF.

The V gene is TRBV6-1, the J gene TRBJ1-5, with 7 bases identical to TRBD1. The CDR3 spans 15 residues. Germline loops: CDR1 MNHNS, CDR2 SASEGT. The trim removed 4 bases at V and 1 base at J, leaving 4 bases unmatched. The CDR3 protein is CASSALGQSNQPQHF. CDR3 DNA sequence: TGTGCCAGCAGTGCGTTGGGACAGAGCAATCAGCCCCAGCATTTT.

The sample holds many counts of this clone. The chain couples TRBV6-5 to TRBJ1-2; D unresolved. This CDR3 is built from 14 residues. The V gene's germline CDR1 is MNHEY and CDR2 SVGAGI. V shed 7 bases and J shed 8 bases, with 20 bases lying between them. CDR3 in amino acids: CASIGGGRDQGYTF. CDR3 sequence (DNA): TGTGCCAGCATCGGAGGCGGCCGAGATCAAGGCTACACCTTC.

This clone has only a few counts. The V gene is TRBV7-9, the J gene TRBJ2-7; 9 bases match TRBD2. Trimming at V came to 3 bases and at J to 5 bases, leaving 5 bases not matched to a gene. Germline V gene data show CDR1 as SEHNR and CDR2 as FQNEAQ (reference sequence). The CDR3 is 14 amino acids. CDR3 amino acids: CASSFSGGPDEQYF. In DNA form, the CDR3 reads TGTGCCAGCAGCTTTAGCGGGGGTCCTGACGAGCAGTACTTC.

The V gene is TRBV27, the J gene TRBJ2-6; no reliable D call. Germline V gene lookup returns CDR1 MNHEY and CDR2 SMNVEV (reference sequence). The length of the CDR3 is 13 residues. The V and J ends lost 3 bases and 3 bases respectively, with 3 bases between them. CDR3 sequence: CASSFFGANVLTF. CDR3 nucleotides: TGTGCCAGCAGTTTCTTTGGGGCCAACGTCCTGACTTTC.

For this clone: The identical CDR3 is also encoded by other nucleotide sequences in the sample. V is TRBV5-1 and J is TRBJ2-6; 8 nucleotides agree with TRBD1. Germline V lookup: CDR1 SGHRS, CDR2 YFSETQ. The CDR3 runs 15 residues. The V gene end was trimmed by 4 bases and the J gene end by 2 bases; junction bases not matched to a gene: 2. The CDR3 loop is CASSPRGPGANVLTF. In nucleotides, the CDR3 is TGCGCCAGCAGCCCCAGGGGGCCTGGGGCCAACGTCCTGACTTTC. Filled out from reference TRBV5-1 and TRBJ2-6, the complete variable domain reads KAGVTQTPRYLIKTRGQQVTLSCSPISGHRSVSWYQQTPGQGLQFLFEYFSETQRNKGNFPGRFSGRQFSNSRSEMNVSTLELGDSALYLCASSPRGPGANVLTFGAGSRLTVL.

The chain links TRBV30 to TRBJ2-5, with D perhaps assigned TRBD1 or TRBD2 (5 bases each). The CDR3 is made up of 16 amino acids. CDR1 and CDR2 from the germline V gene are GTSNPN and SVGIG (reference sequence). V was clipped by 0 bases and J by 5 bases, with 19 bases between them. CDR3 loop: CAWSVLRSGPMETQYF. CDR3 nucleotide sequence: TGTGCCTGGAGTGTACTCAGATCGGGACCCATGGAGACCCAGTACTTC.

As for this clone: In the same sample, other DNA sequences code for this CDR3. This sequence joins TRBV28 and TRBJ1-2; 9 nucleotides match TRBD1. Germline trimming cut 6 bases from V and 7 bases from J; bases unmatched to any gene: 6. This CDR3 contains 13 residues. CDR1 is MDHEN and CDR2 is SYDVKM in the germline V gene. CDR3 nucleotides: TGTGCCAGCAGCTCGGGACAGGGACCTGGCTACACCTTC. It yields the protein CASSSGQGPGYTF.

This CDR3 reads CASSPGLAGVFGTQYF. DNA of the CDR3: TGTGCCAGCAGCCCAGGACTAGCGGGAGTTTTCGGGACCCAGTACTTC. The genes are TRBV14 and TRBJ2-5; 13 nucleotides line up with TRBD2. The CDR3 extends over 16 amino acids. V lost 4 bases, J lost 7 bases, and 9 bases stayed unmatched. The germline V gene encodes CDR1 SGHDN and CDR2 FVKESK. The variable domain in full, with the rest retrieved from reference TRBV14 and TRBJ2-5, is EAGVTQFPSHSVIEKGQTVTLRCDPISGHDNLYWYRRVMGKEIKFLLHFVKESKQDESGMPNNRFLAERTGGTYSTLKVQPAELEDSGVYFCASSPGLAGVFGTQYFGPGTRLLVL.

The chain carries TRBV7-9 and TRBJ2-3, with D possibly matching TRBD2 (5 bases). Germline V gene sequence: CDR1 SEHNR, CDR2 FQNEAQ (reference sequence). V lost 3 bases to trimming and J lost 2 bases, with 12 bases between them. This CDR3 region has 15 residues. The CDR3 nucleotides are TGTGCCAGCAGCTTCGAGGGTCTGATCACAGATACGCAGTATTTT. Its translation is CASSFEGLITDTQYF.

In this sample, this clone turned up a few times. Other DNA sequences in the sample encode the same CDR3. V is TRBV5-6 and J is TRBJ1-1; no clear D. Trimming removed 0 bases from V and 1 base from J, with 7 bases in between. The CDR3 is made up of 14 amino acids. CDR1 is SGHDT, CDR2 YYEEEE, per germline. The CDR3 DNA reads TGTGCCAGCAGCTTGGGCGCACGGAACACTGAAGCTTTCTTT. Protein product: CASSLGARNTEAFF.

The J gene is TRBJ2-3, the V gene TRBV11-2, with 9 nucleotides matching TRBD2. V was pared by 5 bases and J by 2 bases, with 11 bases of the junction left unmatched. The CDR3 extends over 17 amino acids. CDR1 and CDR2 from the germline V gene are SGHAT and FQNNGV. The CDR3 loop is CASSPWGAGGPTDTQYF. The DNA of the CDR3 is TGTGCCAGCAGCCCCTGGGGGGCGGGGGGGCCCACAGATACGCAGTATTTT.